The entry that follows covers one TCR beta chain sequence. What it binds is unknown. These data belong to a study of T cell responses to AZD1222 COVID-19 vaccine. General study points: Donors in the cohort were predominantly white British and more often female, and clonal diversity was possibly underestimated.

TCRdb keeps only in-frame clones here, not all; method: immunoSEQ multiplex PCR. The repertoire holds some 150,000 clones, with roughly nine tenths as singletons. The CDR3 extends over 15 amino acids. The germline CDR1 and CDR2 sequences are SGHTA and FQGNSA. V trimming: 6 bases; J trimming: 3 bases; junction bases outside the gene matches: 7. This specimen consisted of peripheral blood, obtained 28 days after the second AZD1222 dose. The TCR originated in an adult who received the AZD1222 COVID-19 vaccine. V and J are TRBV7-2 and TRBJ1-4; 7 bases agree with TRBD1. CDR3: CASRQGGTSNEKLFF. The CDR3 coding sequence is TGTGCCAGCAGACAAGGGGGCACTTCTAATGAAAAACTGTTTTTT.